This entry concerns a single T cell receptor beta chain. Its antigen is not yet known. No base quality information exists; no much larger clone differs at one position. These data originate in a study of T cell changes during pregnancy in multiple sclerosis (dated by TCRdb to between 2017 and 2020). For context, the study as a whole: In women with multiple sclerosis, the researchers looked at how the T cell repertoire shifted as pregnancy progressed.

The germline V gene (reference sequence) provides CDR1 MNHEY and CDR2 SMNVEV. There are 12 amino acids in the CDR3, from cysteine to phenylalanine inclusive. Kept here is only the CDR3 DNA, which spans 36 bases and is read in frame from base 1. For this chain, trimming is 3 bases at the V end and 6 bases at the J end, and the number of junction bases without a gene match is 1. The library was built by means of the immunoSEQ multiplex PCR assay. This is the immuneACCESS table as TCRdb keeps it, with only in-frame sequences that have V and J called. A part of the clones is gone; compared with another copy, unresolved V genes explain less than half, and the rest is unexplained. The sample records about 38,000 clones, 93% of which are singletons. The ten largest account for about 8.9% of the sample.

Source: CD8+ T cells from peripheral blood mononuclear cells, taken in the third trimester of pregnancy. The chain employs TRBV27 and TRBJ2-7, with 8 bases matching TRBD2. This TCR came from a female donor with multiple sclerosis, enrolled in a pregnancy study. The DNA reads as follows: TGTGCCAGCAGTTTCGGGGGGGGCGAGCAGTACTTC. Its translation is CASSFGGGEQYF.